These 29 T cell receptor beta chains came from one sample sequenced in a study of blood T cell repertoires in COVID-19. The data were produced by immunoSEQ multiplex PCR, yet TCRdb's version contains in-frame clones alone and is incomplete. Among roughly 200,000 clones, 80% were seen once, and the ten largest hold less than 6%. Sequenced sample: peripheral blood. The source is a woman aged 65 to 85 with acute or convalescent COVID-19.

This chain connects TRBV5-4 to TRBJ2-6, with TRBD2 as a possible D gene (5 bases). The CDR3 is 16 residues long. Germline V gene lookup returns CDR1 SGHNT and CDR2 YYREEE (reference sequence). V was pared by 2 bases and J by 0 bases, with 9 bases between. The CDR3 here is CASSLGSVSGANVLTF. CDR3 DNA: TGTGCCAGCAGCTTAGGGAGCGTCTCTGGGGCCAACGTCCTGACTTTC.

J is TRBJ1-5 and V is TRBV19; D uncertain. The germline V gene has CDR1 LNHDA and CDR2 SQIVND (reference sequence). V gave up 7 bases and J gave up 4 bases, with 11 bases separating them. This CDR3 is 13 amino acids long. CDR3 sequence reads: CASKAGINQPQHF. CDR3 DNA sequence: TGTGCCAGTAAGGCGGGGATTAATCAGCCCCAGCATTTT.

A single count supports this clone. The rearrangement uses TRBV10-2 and TRBJ1-4; TRBD1 matches at 9 bases. Unmatched junction bases numbered 4, after V lost 4 bases and J lost 4 bases. This CDR3 region has 15 residues. From germline, CDR1 is WSHSY and CDR2 SAAADI. CDR3 sequence: CASSGTGAGNEKLFF. The DNA of the CDR3 is TGCGCCAGCAGTGGGACAGGGGCGGGTAATGAAAAACTGTTTTTT.

The V and J genes are TRBV6-1 and TRBJ1-3, with 8 bases aligning to TRBD1. The CDR3 has 16 amino acids. CDR1 and CDR2 (germline): MNHNS, SASEGT. Unmatched junction bases numbered 5, after V lost 1 base and J lost 3 bases. Here the CDR3 reads CASSEVRTGIGNTIYF. CDR3 nucleotides: TGTGCCAGCAGTGAAGTTCGGACAGGGATTGGAAACACCATATATTTT.

The V call is TRBV6-6, the J call TRBJ2-5; possibly TRBD2 for D (6 bases). CDR3 length: 15 residues. V shed 2 bases and J shed 3 bases, with 13 bases lying between them. The germline CDR1 and CDR2 sequences are MNHNY and SVGAGI (reference sequence). The CDR3 DNA is TGTGCCAGCAGTTACCTGCGGGGCGGTAAAGAGACCCAGTACTTC. As protein: CASSYLRGGKETQYF.

V gene TRBV19 combines with J gene TRBJ2-1, with D hard to call. Trimming removed 9 bases from V and 5 bases from J, with 5 bases in between. Germline V CDR1 and CDR2: LNHDA, SQIVND (reference sequence). The CDR3 sequence is 10 residues long. The CDR3 DNA follows: TGTGCCAGCCCTAACAATGAGCAGTTCTTC. Translated, it gives CASPNNEQFF.

The CDR3 DNA follows: TGTGCCAGCAGCTTGGGTGGTGGCAGTAATTCACCCCTCCACTTT. Translated: CASSLGGGSNSPLHF. The chain couples TRBV5-5 to TRBJ1-6, with no clear D. V shed 0 bases and J shed 6 bases, with 10 bases lying between them. This CDR3 region has 15 residues. Germline V CDR1 and CDR2: SGHKS, YYEKEE (reference sequence).

The rearrangement links TRBV19 to TRBJ1-1; tentatively, D is TRBD1 (5 bases). Germline V gene sequence: CDR1 LNHDA, CDR2 SQIVND (reference sequence). The CDR3 loop spans 15 amino acids. V was cut by 6 bases and J by 0 bases, with 14 bases left in between. CDR3 residues: CASRRDGGMNTEAFF. In DNA form, the CDR3 reads TGTGCCAGTAGGAGGGACGGCGGGATGAACACTGAAGCTTTCTTT.

This chain uses TRBV19 with TRBJ1-5; 8 positions match TRBD1. The V gene end was trimmed by 7 bases and the J gene end by 4 bases; junction bases not matched to a gene: 9. The germline V gene has CDR1 LNHDA and CDR2 SQIVND (reference sequence). This CDR3 is 15 amino acids long. The DNA of the CDR3 is TGTGCCAGTACCGAAGGGACAGGATGGAATCAGCCCCAGCATTTT. Amino acid sequence: CASTEGTGWNQPQHF.

The rearrangement uses TRBV5-1 and TRBJ2-2, with 12 nucleotides matching TRBD2. Germline V gene data show CDR1 as SGHRS and CDR2 as YFSETQ. The CDR3 contains 16 residues. The V gene end was trimmed by 4 bases and the J gene end by 2 bases; junction bases not matched to a gene: 3. The chain's CDR3 is CASSTSGRLNTGELFF. As DNA, the CDR3 is TGCGCCAGCAGCACTAGCGGGAGGCTAAACACCGGGGAGCTGTTTTTT.

The V gene is TRBV10-2, the J gene TRBJ1-6; the D is unclear. With 4 bases removed from V and 5 bases from J, the gap between germline ends came to 15 bases. This CDR3 is 16 amino acids long. The germline gives CDR1 WSHSY, CDR2 SAAADI. In nucleotides, the CDR3 is TGCGCCAGCAGTGGGAAGGAGAGATCAGATAATTCACCCCTCCACTTT. As protein: CASSGKERSDNSPLHF.

The chain recombines TRBV5-4 with TRBJ1-1; D is perhaps TRBD1 (6 bases). Looked up from germline, CDR1 is SGHNT and CDR2 is YYREEE (reference sequence). There are 15 residues in the CDR3. Trimming took 1 base from V and 2 from J, leaving 12 bases between them. The CDR3 DNA reads TGTGCCAGCAGCTTGTTCGGGACACCCAACACTGAAGCTTTCTTT. Translated, it gives CASSLFGTPNTEAFF.

This rearrangement joins TRBV7-6 to TRBJ1-5; D not certain. Trimming removed 8 bases from V and 1 base from J, with 9 bases in between. The CDR3 contains 13 residues. CDR1 is SGHVS, CDR2 FNYEAQ, per germline. CDR3 sequence (DNA): TGTGCCAGCTCTGAGTGGAGCAATCAGCCCCAGCATTTT. It encodes CASSEWSNQPQHF. Using reference TRBV7-6 and TRBJ1-5 for the parts outside the CDR3, the full variable domain is GAGVSQSPRYKVTKRGQDVALRCDPISGHVSLYWYRQALGQGPEFLTYFNYEAQQDKSGLPNDRFSAERPEGSISTLTIQRTEQRDSAMYRCASSEWSNQPQHFGDGTRLSIL.

V and J are TRBV4-2 and TRBJ1-1; 9 nucleotides match TRBD1. This CDR3 is built from 16 residues. Germline V gives CDR1 LGHNA, CDR2 YNFKEQ. J was trimmed by 0 bases and V by 1 base; bases with no gene match: 3. This chain's CDR3 is CASSQVGTGLNTEAFF. The CDR3 DNA reads as TGTGCCAGCAGCCAAGTGGGGACAGGGTTGAACACTGAAGCTTTCTTT.

The chain employs TRBV29-1 and TRBJ2-7; 11 bases are shared with TRBD1. This CDR3 is built from 14 residues. With V trimmed by 3 bases and J by 0 bases, 1 base remained unmatched. The germline CDR1 and CDR2 sequences are SQVTM and ANQGSEA. This CDR3 reads CSVDGTGGSYEQYF. The CDR3 DNA is TGCAGCGTTGATGGGACAGGGGGCTCCTACGAGCAGTACTTC.

Details on this clone: A junction end diverges from the germline sequence, so it may reflect a read error. The chain uses TRBV7-7 and TRBJ2-7; 8 bases line up with TRBD2. CDR3 size: 15 residues. Germline assignment: CDR1 SSHAT and CDR2 FNYEAQ (reference sequence). CDR3 in DNA: TGTGCTAGCAGATTAGGTCCTAGCGGGCTGGACGAGCAGTACTTC. This translates into CASRLGPSGLDEQYF.

This chain connects TRBV30 to TRBJ2-1; 9 nucleotides line up with TRBD1. The CDR3 totals 14 residues. The V and J ends lost 5 bases and 2 bases, in that order; junction bases with no gene match: 4. Germline V lookup: CDR1 GTSNPN, CDR2 SVGIG (reference sequence). The CDR3 DNA is TGTGCCTGGGGGGGACAGGGTACCTACAATGAGCAGTTCTTC. Translation gives CAWGGQGTYNEQFF.

This chain links TRBV27 with TRBJ1-1, with D possibly being TRBD1 (5 bases). Per the germline V gene, CDR1 is MNHEY and CDR2 is SMNVEV (reference sequence). Trimming stripped 6 bases from V and 5 bases from J, with 10 bases between. The CDR3 has 12 amino acids. As DNA, the CDR3 is TGTGCCAGCAGAACAGGACTAACTGAAGCTTTCTTT. Amino acids: CASRTGLTEAFF.

This clone was seen a few times. The chain carries TRBV5-4 and TRBJ2-2; 10 bases match TRBD2. The ends lost 7 bases at V and 2 bases at J; junction bases unmatched: 5. Germline V gene lookup returns CDR1 SGHNT and CDR2 YYREEE (reference sequence). This CDR3 region has 15 residues. CDR3 loop: CASQLAGINTGELFF. The DNA of the CDR3 is TGTGCCAGCCAACTAGCGGGAATTAACACCGGGGAGCTGTTTTTT.

The genes are TRBV24-1 and TRBJ2-5, with TRBD1 matching 10 bases. V shed 2 bases, J shed 5 bases, and the junction held 7 bases outside the gene matches. Germline assignment: CDR1 KGHDR and CDR2 SFDVKD. The length of the CDR3 is 16 residues. The CDR3 DNA reads as TGTGCCACCAGTGATTCTCCCGGGACAGGGGTCGAGACCCAGTACTTC. Translated: CATSDSPGTGVETQYF.

The chain joins TRBV20-1 to TRBJ1-5; D remains unclear. This CDR3 is built from 14 residues. V lost 3 bases, J lost 1 base, and 10 bases lay in between. Germline V CDR1 and CDR2: DFQATT, SNEGSKA (reference sequence). The CDR3 protein is CSASGRRSNQPQHF. The DNA for the CDR3 is TGCAGTGCTAGTGGCCGGAGGAGCAATCAGCCCCAGCATTTT.

The chain couples TRBV28 to TRBJ2-2, with 7 bases that match TRBD2. Trimming removed 5 bases from V and 6 bases from J; junction bases left unmatched: 12. Germline CDR1 reads MDHEN; CDR2 reads SYDVKM. This CDR3 has 16 amino acids. As DNA, the CDR3 is TGTGCCAGCAGTCCCCCGGGGAGGGTGGGTTCCGGGGAGCTGTTTTTT. Amino acids: CASSPPGRVGSGELFF.

This clone has more than one count but fewer than ten. The chain uses TRBV24-1 and TRBJ2-6, with D hard to call. The V gene lost 7 bases and the J gene lost 2 bases, with 5 bases spanning the gap. Per the germline V gene, CDR1 is KGHDR and CDR2 is SFDVKD. This CDR3 is built from 13 residues. The CDR3 is CATSAAGANVLTF. In DNA form, the CDR3 reads TGTGCCACCAGCGCAGCTGGGGCCAACGTCCTGACTTTC.

This chain uses TRBV19 with TRBJ1-1; possible D gene TRBD1, 5 bases. This CDR3 comprises 14 residues. Germline CDR1 LNHDA, CDR2 SQIVND (reference sequence). Trimming stripped 3 bases from V and 2 bases from J, with 10 bases between. The CDR3 nucleotides are TGTGCCAGTAGTATTTCGACAGCCAACACTGAAGCTTTCTTT. Its translation: CASSISTANTEAFF.

This chain uses TRBV5-1 with TRBJ1-1; D might be TRBD1 (6 bases). Per germline, CDR1 SGHRS and CDR2 YFSETQ. V was pared by 4 bases and J by 0 bases, with 16 bases between. CDR3 length: 16 amino acids. For the CDR3, the DNA is TGCGCCAGCAGCCCAGTGCAGGGGTTCCTGAACACTGAAGCTTTCTTT. This gives the protein CASSPVQGFLNTEAFF.

This sequence joins TRBV23-1 and TRBJ1-2, with D unresolved. TRBV23-1 is filed as an ORF, its function uncertain. V gave up 0 bases and J gave up 4 bases, with 3 bases separating them. CDR3 size: 12 residues. CDR3 protein: CASSQSRYGYTF. As DNA, the CDR3 is TGCGCCAGCAGTCAATCGCGCTATGGCTACACCTTC.

The rearrangement joins TRBV18 to TRBJ1-4; possible D gene TRBD1, 5 bases. Per the germline V gene, CDR1 is KGHSH and CDR2 is LQKENI. The CDR3 has 16 amino acids. Trimming shortened V by 0 bases and J by 0 bases, and 8 bases separated the two germline ends. The CDR3 here is CASSPPGATTNEKLFF. The CDR3 coding sequence is TGTGCCAGCTCACCACCAGGGGCAACAACTAATGAAAAACTGTTTTTT. The whole variable domain, remainder taken from reference TRBV18 and TRBJ1-4, is NAGVMQNPRHLVRRRGQEARLRCSPMKGHSHVYWYRQLPEEGLKFMVYLQKENIIDESGMPKERFSAEFPKEGPSILRIQQVVRGDSAAYFCASSPPGATTNEKLFFGSGTQLSVL.

The genes are TRBV27 and TRBJ2-2; D remains unclear. Per the germline V gene, CDR1 is MNHEY and CDR2 is SMNVEV (reference sequence). Trimming cost V 5 bases and J 8 bases, with 18 bases left between them. The CDR3 totals 15 residues. The DNA of the CDR3 is TGTGCCAGCAGTATTTCCCGGGTCCCAAGGGGGGAGCTGTTTTTT. This codes for CASSISRVPRGELFF.

This chain joins TRBV2 and TRBJ2-1; the match to TRBD2 covers 7 bases. Trimming at V came to 0 bases and at J to 3 bases, leaving 5 bases not matched to a gene. CDR1 is SNHLY, CDR2 FYNNEI, per germline. This CDR3 has 16 amino acids. As DNA, the CDR3 is TGTGCCAGCAGTGAAGCGGGGGGGACCCTCTACAATGAGCAGTTCTTC. Translation gives CASSEAGGTLYNEQFF.